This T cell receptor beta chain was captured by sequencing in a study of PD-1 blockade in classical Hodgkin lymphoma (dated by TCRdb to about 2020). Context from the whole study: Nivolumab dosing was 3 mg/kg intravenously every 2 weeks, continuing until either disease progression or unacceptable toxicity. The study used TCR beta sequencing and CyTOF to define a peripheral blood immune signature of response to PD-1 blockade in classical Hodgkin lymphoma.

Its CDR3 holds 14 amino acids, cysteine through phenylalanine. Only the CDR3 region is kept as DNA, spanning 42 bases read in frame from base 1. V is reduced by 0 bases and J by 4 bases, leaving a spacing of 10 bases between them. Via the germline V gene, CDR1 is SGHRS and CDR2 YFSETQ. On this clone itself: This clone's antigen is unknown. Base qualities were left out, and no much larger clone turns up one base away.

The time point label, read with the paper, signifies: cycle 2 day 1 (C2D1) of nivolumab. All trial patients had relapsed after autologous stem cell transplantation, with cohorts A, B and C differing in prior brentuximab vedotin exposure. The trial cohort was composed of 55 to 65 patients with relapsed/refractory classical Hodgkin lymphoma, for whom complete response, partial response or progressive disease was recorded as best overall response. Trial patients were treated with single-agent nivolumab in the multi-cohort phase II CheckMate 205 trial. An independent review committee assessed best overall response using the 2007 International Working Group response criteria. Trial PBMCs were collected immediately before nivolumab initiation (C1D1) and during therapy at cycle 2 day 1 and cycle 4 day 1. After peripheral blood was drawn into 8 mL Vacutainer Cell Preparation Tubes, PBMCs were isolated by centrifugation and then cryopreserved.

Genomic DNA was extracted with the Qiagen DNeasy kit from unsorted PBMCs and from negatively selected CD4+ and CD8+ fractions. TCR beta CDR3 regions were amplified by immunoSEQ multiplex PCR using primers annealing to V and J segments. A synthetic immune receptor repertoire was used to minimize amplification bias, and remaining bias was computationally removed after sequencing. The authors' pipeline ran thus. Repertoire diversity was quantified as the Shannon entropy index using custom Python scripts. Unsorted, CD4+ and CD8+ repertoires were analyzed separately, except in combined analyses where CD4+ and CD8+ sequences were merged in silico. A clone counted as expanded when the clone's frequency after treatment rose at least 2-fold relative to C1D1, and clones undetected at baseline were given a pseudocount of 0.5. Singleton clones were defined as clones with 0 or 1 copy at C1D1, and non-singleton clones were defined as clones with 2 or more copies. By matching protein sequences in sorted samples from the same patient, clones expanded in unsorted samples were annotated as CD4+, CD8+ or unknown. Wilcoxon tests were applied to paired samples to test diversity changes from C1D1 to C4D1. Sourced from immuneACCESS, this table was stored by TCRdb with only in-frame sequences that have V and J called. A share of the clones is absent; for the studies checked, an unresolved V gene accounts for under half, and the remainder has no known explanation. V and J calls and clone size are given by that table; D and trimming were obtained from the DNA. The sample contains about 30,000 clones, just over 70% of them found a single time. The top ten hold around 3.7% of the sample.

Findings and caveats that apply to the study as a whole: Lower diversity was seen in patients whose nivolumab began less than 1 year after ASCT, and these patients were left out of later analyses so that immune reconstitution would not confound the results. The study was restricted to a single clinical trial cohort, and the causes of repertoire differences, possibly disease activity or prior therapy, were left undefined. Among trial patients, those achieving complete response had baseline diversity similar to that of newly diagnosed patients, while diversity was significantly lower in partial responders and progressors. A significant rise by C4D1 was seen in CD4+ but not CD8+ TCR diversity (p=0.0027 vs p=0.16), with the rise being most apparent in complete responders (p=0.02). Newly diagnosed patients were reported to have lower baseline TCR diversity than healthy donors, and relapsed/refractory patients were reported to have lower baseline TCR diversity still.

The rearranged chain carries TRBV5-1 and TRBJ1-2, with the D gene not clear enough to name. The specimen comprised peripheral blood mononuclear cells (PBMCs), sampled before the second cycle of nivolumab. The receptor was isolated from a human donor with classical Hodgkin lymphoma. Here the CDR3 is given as CASSLESLPYGYTF. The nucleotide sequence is TGCGCCAGCAGCTTGGAAAGTCTTCCCTATGGCTACACCTTC. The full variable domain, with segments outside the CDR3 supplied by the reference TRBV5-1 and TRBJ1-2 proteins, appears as KAGVTQTPRYLIKTRGQQVTLSCSPISGHRSVSWYQQTPGQGLQFLFEYFSETQRNKGNFPGRFSGRQFSNSRSEMNVSTLELGDSALYLCASSLESLPYGYTFGSGTRLTVV.